A selection of T cell receptor beta chains follows, all from one sample in a study of CD8+ T cells in alopecia areata. Libraries were prepared by immunoSEQ multiplex PCR; TCRdb keeps only in-frame clonotypes and omits some of them. Of some 200,000 clones in the sample, about 58% were seen once. Source: CD4+ T cells sorted from blood, taken at week 4, from a patient treated with tofacitinib. Every receptor here comes from a human donor with alopecia areata. Both conserved end residues are trimmed from each CDR3. Each record gives: V gene, J gene, CDR3 protein.

TRBV2	TRBJ1-6	ASRGGIVSFLH
TRBV5-4	TRBJ2-1	ASSLPPYNEQF
TRBV13	TRBJ2-7	ASSLRGRYEQY
TRBV4-3	TRBJ1-2	ASSRTGTASYGYT
TRBV10-2	TRBJ1-1	ASSESSLQVTEAF
TRBV29-1	TRBJ1-1	SVEYRDREGTEAF
TRBV30	TRBJ2-3	AWRFQGLDTQY
TRBV5-1	TRBJ2-3	ASSLQGIGTDTQY
TRBV12-5	TRBJ1-2	ASGQNYGYT
TRBV7-9	TRBJ2-5	ASSLTANQETQY
TRBV29-1	TRBJ1-1	SVDAGQGFSAF
TRBV25-1	TRBJ1-2	ATLGVGQGHGYT
TRBV5-5	TRBJ2-7	ASSLAGHEQY
TRBV29-1	TRBJ2-3	SVEAGAPDTQY
TRBV6-1	TRBJ1-6	ASRTLGGGSPLH